The 31 T cell receptor beta chains below were found in one sample sequenced in a study of T-cell reconstitution after alpha-beta-depleted transplantation in children. For TCRbeta, the library was prepared with unique molecular identifiers. TCRdb recomputed calls from the PCR reads with MiXCR, one row per CDR3 protein. The sample consists of 250,000 to 400,000 distinct CDR3 sequences, approximately 23% of them appearing once. The sample consisted of PBMCs, mostly from graft donor cells, taken 180 days after TCRalphabeta/CD19-depleted stem cell transplant. These receptor sequences come from a male patient aged 5 to 17 who had a stem cell transplant for acute lymphoblastic leukemia, so the T cells may come from the graft donor.

This clonotype turned up a few times. V usage is TRBV28 and J usage is TRBJ2-7; TRBD2 matches 8 bases. This CDR3 is 14 amino acids long. V shed 8 bases, J shed 0 bases, and the junction held 6 bases outside the gene matches. CDR1 MDHEN and CDR2 SYDVKM come from the germline V gene. The CDR3 coding sequence is TGTGCCAGCCTCCGGGGGGGGAGCTCCTACGAGCAGTACTTC. This encodes CASLRGGSSYEQYF.

This clonotype was found a few times. J is TRBJ1-2 and V is TRBV28, with 7 nucleotides matching TRBD1. The V gene end was trimmed by 1 base and the J gene end by 4 bases; junction bases not matched to a gene: 3. The germline CDR1 and CDR2 sequences are MDHEN and SYDVKM. This CDR3 comprises 14 residues. CDR3 sequence reads: CASSLFGQAYGYTF. DNA for the CDR3: TGTGCCAGCAGTTTATTCGGACAGGCCTATGGCTACACCTTC.

The J gene is TRBJ1-1, the V gene TRBV12-3 or TRBV12-4, with no clear D. Trimming took 1 base from V and 1 from J, leaving 10 bases between them. This CDR3 is 15 amino acids long. Here the CDR3 DNA reads TGTGCCAGCAGTTTAGGGAGAAGGCAGAACACTGAAGCTTTCTTT. It yields the protein CASSLGRRQNTEAFF.

This clonotype was seen only a few times. V usage is TRBV10-3 and J usage is TRBJ2-1; 7 bases align to TRBD1. Germline assignment: CDR1 ENHRY and CDR2 SYGVKD. The ends lost 0 bases at V and 4 bases at J; junction bases unmatched: 9. The CDR3 is 17 amino acids. CDR3 sequence (DNA): TGTGCCATCAGTGAGTCTTACGAGACAGGGTGGTACAATGAGCAGTTCTTC. This encodes CAISESYETGWYNEQFF.

The chain links TRBV28 to TRBJ1-5; unclear D gene. V lost 6 bases and J lost 4, with 13 bases in between. Germline CDR1 reads MDHEN; CDR2 reads SYDVKM. This CDR3 is 14 amino acids long. The CDR3 protein is CASSKRQLNQPQHF. In DNA form, the CDR3 reads TGTGCCAGCAGCAAACGGCAGTTGAATCAGCCCCAGCATTTT.

The table lists this clonotype with a few counts. CDR3 amino acids: CAYSSGSPGSYNEQFF. In nucleotides, the CDR3 is TGTGCTTACTCGAGCGGGAGCCCCGGATCCTACAATGAGCAGTTCTTC. V is TRBV7-9 and J is TRBJ2-1, with TRBD2 matching over 8 bases. The CDR3 runs 16 residues. The V gene's germline CDR1 is SEHNR and CDR2 FQNEAQ (reference sequence).

The chain recombines TRBV5-1 with TRBJ2-7; TRBD2 agrees at 13 bases. V lost 4 bases and J lost 3; bases outside the gene matches: 13. The CDR3 covers 18 residues. CDR1 is SGHRS and CDR2 is YFSETQ in the germline V gene. This CDR3 reads CASSLTRTSGRADYEQYF. The CDR3 DNA follows: TGCGCCAGCAGCCTCACCCGGACTAGCGGGAGAGCTGACTACGAGCAGTACTTC.

This clonotype was picked up a small number of times. The chain uses TRBV4-1 and TRBJ2-7, with D perhaps matching TRBD1 (5 bases). The CDR3 totals 17 residues. The V end lost 3 bases, the J end lost 1 base, and 19 bases lay between the germline ends. Germline lookup yields CDR1 MGHRA and CDR2 YSYEKL. In DNA form, the CDR3 reads TGCGCCAGCAGCCAGTATTGGGCTCATCAGGGATCCTACGAGCAGTACTTC. Residues: CASSQYWAHQGSYEQYF.

The chain links TRBV6-5 to TRBJ2-5, with D perhaps TRBD1 or TRBD2 (5 bases each). Per the germline V gene, CDR1 is MNHEY and CDR2 is SVGAGI. This CDR3 has 15 amino acids. With 3 bases removed from V and 5 bases from J, the gap between germline ends came to 16 bases. The DNA of the CDR3 is TGTGCCAGCAGTTATGGGGCCGGGGTATGGGAGACCCAGTACTTC. The encoded protein is CASSYGAGVWETQYF.

The rearrangement links TRBV7-9 to TRBJ2-7; 7 positions match TRBD1. This CDR3 region has 16 residues. Losses at the gene ends were 6 bases for V and 2 bases for J; bases not matched to a gene: 13. The germline V gene encodes CDR1 SEHNR and CDR2 FQNEAQ (reference sequence). The CDR3 sequence is CASRRTGTVPTYEQYF. The CDR3 DNA reads TGTGCCAGCAGACGGACAGGAACAGTCCCAACCTACGAGCAGTACTTC.

There are a few counts of this clonotype. The genes are TRBV29-1 and TRBJ2-1, with D perhaps assigned TRBD1 or TRBD2 (5 bases each). Germline CDR1 is SQVTM and CDR2 is ANQGSEA. The CDR3 is made up of 14 amino acids. Trimming took off 7 bases at V and 6 bases at J, with 19 bases between the two ends. CDR3 DNA sequence: TGCAGCGCTCTACTTAGGACGGGACCCAATGAGCAGTTCTTC. It is translated as CSALLRTGPNEQFF.

This sequence joins TRBV15 and TRBJ1-3, with D unclear. V was pared by 5 bases and J by 4 bases, with 18 bases between. CDR3 length equals 16 residues. CDR1 is LNHNV, CDR2 YYDKDF, per germline (reference sequence). Written as DNA, the CDR3 is TGTGCCACCAGCCCCTCTTACCCCACGCGGGGAAACACCATATATTTT. It specifies CATSPSYPTRGNTIYF.

The V and J genes are TRBV7-9 and TRBJ2-1, with D uncertain. Trimming removed 2 bases at V and 4 bases at J, with 12 bases between. Germline CDR1 SEHNR, CDR2 FQNEAQ (reference sequence). The CDR3 totals 15 residues. The chain's CDR3 is CASSLKGSSYNEQFF. The CDR3, as DNA: TGTGCCAGCAGCTTAAAGGGTTCATCTTACAATGAGCAGTTCTTC.

In this sample, this clonotype turned up many times. This chain uses TRBV5-1 with TRBJ2-1, with D tentatively TRBD2 (6 bases). The length of the CDR3 is 15 residues. The V and J ends lost 3 bases and 1 base respectively, with 11 bases between them. Germline CDR1 SGHRS, CDR2 YFSETQ. This CDR3 reads CASSSASGSYNEQFF. CDR3 in DNA: TGCGCCAGCAGCTCCGCAAGCGGGTCCTACAATGAGCAGTTCTTC.

A few counts support this clonotype. The gene calls are TRBV24-1 and TRBJ2-6, with 7 bases aligning to TRBD1. CDR1 and CDR2 (germline): KGHDR, SFDVKD. The CDR3 sequence is 15 residues long. The J segment lost 2 bases and the V segment lost 5 bases, leaving 2 bases of the junction unmatched. For the CDR3, the DNA is TGTGCCACCAGTGTAGGGGGCACTGGGGCCAACGTCCTGACTTTC. Amino acids: CATSVGGTGANVLTF.

This clonotype turned up a few times. The rearrangement uses TRBV4-1 and TRBJ2-2; TRBD2 agrees at 12 bases. V trimming: 0 bases; J trimming: 6 bases; junction bases outside the gene matches: 5. The germline gives CDR1 MGHRA, CDR2 YSYEKL. The CDR3 has 17 residues. CDR3 nucleotides: TGCGCCAGCAGCCAAGACCTAGCGGGAGGGCGGGCCGGGGAGCTGTTTTTT. Translation: CASSQDLAGGRAGELFF.

This clonotype was seen a handful of times. V usage is TRBV7-3 and J usage is TRBJ2-7; 10 nucleotides line up with TRBD2. The CDR3 sequence is 16 residues long. Germline trimming cut 6 bases from V and 3 bases from J; bases unmatched to any gene: 11. Germline V gives CDR1 SGHTA, CDR2 FQGTGA. DNA of the CDR3: TGTGCCAGCAGAAGTCCTAGACTAGCGGGTCTCTACGAGCAGTACTTC. It specifies CASRSPRLAGLYEQYF.

V is TRBV7-9 and J is TRBJ2-1, with 7 bases lining up with TRBD2. V gave up 2 bases and J gave up 5 bases; unmatched junction bases: 9. Germline values: CDR1 SEHNR, CDR2 FQNEAQ (reference sequence). The CDR3 is 16 amino acids. The CDR3 sequence is CASSLHSLAANNEQFF. The CDR3 nucleotides are TGTGCCAGCAGCTTACATAGCCTAGCGGCTAACAATGAGCAGTTCTTC.

The chain has TRBV7-2 and TRBJ1-5; D remains ambiguous. Trimming pared 3 bases from V and 2 bases from J, leaving 35 bases between. There are 23 residues in the CDR3. The germline gives CDR1 SGHTA, CDR2 FQGNSA. CDR3 nucleotides: TGTGCCAGCAGCTTTCCGTGTATGGCCCCACCATCCTTCCTTGGGGTATGCAATCAGCCCCAGCATTTT. Amino acid sequence: CASSFPCMAPPSFLGVCNQPQHF.

This clonotype was seen just once. V is TRBV20-1 and J is TRBJ2-3; no reliable D call. The germline V and J ends were trimmed by 0 bases and 5 bases, with 12 bases remaining between them. This CDR3 contains 14 residues. From germline, CDR1 is DFQATT and CDR2 SNEGSKA (reference sequence). DNA of the CDR3: TGCAGTGCTAGAGATCTGGTTACGGGAGATACGCAGTATTTT. This sequence encodes CSARDLVTGDTQYF.

This clonotype was counted ten times or more. The chain uses TRBV5-1 and TRBJ2-1; D is ambiguous. The germline gives CDR1 SGHRS, CDR2 YFSETQ. The V and J ends lost 6 bases and 0 bases respectively, with 10 bases between them. The length of the CDR3 is 14 residues. CDR3 residues: CASTGVLSYNEQFF. The CDR3 nucleotides are TGCGCCAGCACTGGGGTGCTCTCCTACAATGAGCAGTTCTTC.

This clonotype showed up many times. The V call is TRBV5-1, the J call TRBJ2-5, with D maybe TRBD2 (6 bases). Germline CDR1 SGHRS, CDR2 YFSETQ. V was clipped by 3 bases and J by 1 base, with 10 bases between them. The CDR3 totals 14 residues. CDR3 sequence (DNA): TGCGCCAGCAGCTCGTCCGGGAGCCAAGAGACCCAGTACTTC. This translates into CASSSSGSQETQYF.

This clonotype came up a few times. The chain combines TRBV10-1 with TRBJ2-7; 12 positions match TRBD1. CDR1 and CDR2 (germline): WNHNN, SYGVQD (reference sequence). There are 18 residues in the CDR3. Germline trimming cut 0 bases from V and 6 bases from J; bases unmatched to any gene: 12. The CDR3 protein is CASSESEWWGQGAGEQYF. CDR3 coding DNA: TGCGCCAGCAGTGAGTCAGAGTGGTGGGGACAGGGGGCCGGCGAGCAGTACTTC.

The CDR3 coding sequence is TGTGCCAGCAGCATTGTGGCGAACACCGGGGAGCTGTTTTTT. Translation gives CASSIVANTGELFF. This chain joins TRBV7-9 and TRBJ2-2; no clear D gene. V was trimmed by 5 bases and J by 0 bases, leaving 7 bases between them. Germline V CDR1 and CDR2: SEHNR, FQNEAQ (reference sequence). The CDR3 loop spans 14 amino acids.

V usage is TRBV9 and J usage is TRBJ2-5, with no clear D. CDR1 and CDR2 from the germline V gene are SGDLS and YYNGEE. Trimming took off 3 bases at V and 4 bases at J, with 7 bases between the two ends. This CDR3 has 12 residues. The CDR3 sequence: CASSGAVETQYF. CDR3 bases: TGTGCCAGCAGCGGGGCGGTAGAGACCCAGTACTTC.

V is TRBV9 and J is TRBJ2-1; 10 nucleotides line up with TRBD2. V was pared by 0 bases and J by 7 bases, with 7 bases of the junction left unmatched. The CDR3 extends over 16 amino acids. Germline CDR1 is SGDLS and CDR2 is YYNGEE. In nucleotides, the CDR3 is TGTGCCAGCAGCGTAGTCGGGACTAGCGTGGTTAATGAGCAGTTCTTC. Translation gives CASSVVGTSVVNEQFF.

This chain links TRBV27 with TRBJ1-4; a weak D match, TRBD1 (5 bases). Trimming took 2 bases from V and 7 from J, leaving 11 bases between them. CDR3 size: 14 residues. In germline, CDR1 is MNHEY, CDR2 SMNVEV (reference sequence). The CDR3 sequence is CASSLAGFGEKLFF. The CDR3 DNA sequence: TGTGCCAGCAGTTTAGCAGGGTTCGGTGAAAAACTGTTTTTT.

This clonotype was picked up a small number of times. This sequence joins TRBV7-9 and TRBJ1-2; D gene ambiguous. Deletions cut 3 bases from V and 7 bases from J, with 12 bases between. Per the germline V gene, CDR1 is SEHNR and CDR2 is FQNEAQ (reference sequence). This CDR3 has 13 residues. CDR3 DNA: TGTGCCAGCAGCTTTTTACAGAGTGGTGGCTACACCTTC. Translating gives CASSFLQSGGYTF.

A remark on this clonotype: A junction boundary mismatches the germline segment, possibly from a read error. The chain has TRBV9 and TRBJ1-3, with unresolved D. Looked up from germline, CDR1 is SGDLS and CDR2 is YYNGEE. The CDR3 is 16 residues long. The CDR3 is CASSVGNGLSGNTIYF. CDR3 DNA sequence: TGTGCCAGCAGCGTAGGGAATGGACTCTCTGGTAACACCATATATTTT. Full variable domain (missing parts from reference TRBV9 and TRBJ1-3): DSGVTQTPKHLITATGQRVTLRCSPRSGDLSVYWYQQSLDQGLQFLIQYYNGEERAKGNILERFSAQQFPDLHSELNLSSLELGDSALYFCASSVGNGLSGNTIYFGEGSWLTVV.

This clonotype was found a few times. The rearrangement links TRBV7-9 to TRBJ2-7, with 7 nucleotides matching TRBD2. The CDR3 totals 15 residues. The ends lost 7 bases at V and 4 bases at J; junction bases unmatched: 13. Looked up from germline, CDR1 is SEHNR and CDR2 is FQNEAQ (reference sequence). Here the CDR3 reads CASTLPGLNQYEQYF. CDR3 coding DNA: TGTGCCAGCACCCTTCCGGGACTAAATCAATACGAGCAGTACTTC.

This clonotype was counted a few times. V is TRBV7-8 and J is TRBJ1-5, with D perhaps TRBD1 (5 bases). V gave up 5 bases and J gave up 0 bases, with 14 bases separating them. There are 16 residues in the CDR3. Germline CDR1 and CDR2: SGHVS and FQNEAQ. CDR3 in DNA: TGTGCCAGCAGCCAAAGTGGGGACTATAGCAATCAGCCCCAGCATTTT. It is translated as CASSQSGDYSNQPQHF.